This T cell receptor (beta chain) was profiled in a study of spatial heterogeneity in lung cancer. Across the whole study: Unique TCR and UMI combinations averaged more than ten appearances each in raw reads.

Each TCR cDNA molecule carried a unique molecular identifier. TCRdb re-called the 5' RACE reads with MiXCR, one entry per CDR3 protein. The data hold over 50,000 distinct CDR3 sequences, with approximately 6% observed a single time. Time point noted: sample taken at primary tumor resection. Whole RNA obtained from tumor, nontumor lung or frozen PBMC underwent sequencing without sorting. Findings and limits, study-wide: At resection, ubiquitous expanded tumor TCRs appeared in blood more than at follow-up.

CDR1 and CDR2 (germline): SGHTA, FQGNSA. V was pared by 6 bases and J by 4 bases, with 11 bases between. The CDR3 runs 13 residues. Ten or more counts support this clonotype. Its specificity is not known. Material: PBMCs, obtained at surgery. The chain carries TRBV7-2 and TRBJ2-3; D possibly matches TRBD1 or TRBD2 (5 bases each). The TCR was taken from a female donor with early-stage non-small cell lung cancer. The CDR3, as DNA: TGTGCCAGCAGTTGGGGGACGGCAGATACGCAGTATTTT. Translated, it gives CASSWGTADTQYF.